This T cell receptor beta chain came from a study of blood T cell repertoires in COVID-19. Study information: Italy, Spain and the United States were the sources of the convalescent and acute COVID-19 samples. PBMCs, B-cell-depleted T cells, or T cells provided the cDNA or gDNA that made up the material.

The J segment lost 3 bases and the V segment lost 5 bases, leaving 4 bases of the junction unmatched. Germline V gives CDR1 MDHEN, CDR2 SYDVKM. The CDR3 is made up of 14 amino acids. Sequencing used immunoSEQ multiplex PCR; TCRdb keeps in-frame clones, though not all of them. The table has hundreds of thousands of clones, 75% to 90% seen once. The specimen was peripheral blood. The chain uses TRBV28 and TRBJ1-2; 9 nucleotides match TRBD1. The receptor was derived from a human donor in a cohort sampled during active COVID-19. CDR3 in amino acids: CASSGGQGHYGYTF. The DNA of the CDR3 is TGTGCCAGCAGTGGGGGACAGGGCCACTATGGCTACACCTTC.